The 9 T cell receptor beta chains presented below share a single source sample, sequenced in a study of spatial heterogeneity in lung cancer. TCRdb re-analysed the 5' RACE reads in MiXCR, keeping a single row per CDR3 protein. The sample includes around 92,000 distinct CDR3 sequences, about 12% of them seen just once. Sample time point: sample taken at primary tumor resection. The sequences come from PBMCs, collected at surgery. The receptors come from a male donor with early-stage non-small cell lung cancer.

The J gene is TRBJ2-6, the V gene TRBV27, with 11 bases aligning to TRBD1. The CDR3 consists of 18 residues. Germline loops: CDR1 MNHEY, CDR2 SMNVEV (reference sequence). Trimming cost V 4 bases and J 2 bases; bases outside gene matches: 7. CDR3 sequence reads: CASSSLGQGVPGANVLTF. Written as DNA, the CDR3 is TGTGCCAGCAGTTCGTTGGGACAGGGGGTCCCTGGGGCCAACGTCCTGACTTTC.

The chain combines TRBV9 with TRBJ2-5, with 11 bases that match TRBD1. CDR1 SGDLS and CDR2 YYNGEE come from the germline V gene. The junction had 8 bases not matched to a gene; V was cut back by 4 bases and J by 3 bases. This CDR3 region has 16 residues. Here the CDR3 reads CASSPTGQGGEETQYF. CDR3 nucleotides: TGTGCCAGCAGCCCAACGGGACAGGGGGGCGAAGAGACCCAGTACTTC.

This clonotype was found a few times. The V gene is TRBV5-1, the J gene TRBJ1-1; D remains ambiguous. In germline, CDR1 is SGHRS, CDR2 YFSETQ. The CDR3 contains 13 residues. Trimming pared 2 bases from V and 4 bases from J, leaving 9 bases between. The CDR3 sequence: CASSFSGGTEAFF. CDR3 bases: TGCGCCAGCAGCTTCTCCGGTGGCACTGAAGCTTTCTTT.

This clonotype was seen a handful of times. The chain joins TRBV30 to TRBJ2-7; D is unresolved. The CDR3 covers 12 residues. The V end was cut by 0 bases, the J end by 9 bases, with 12 bases between. Germline V gene data show CDR1 as GTSNPN and CDR2 as SVGIG (reference sequence). CDR3 sequence reads: CAWSVSGAGQYF. The CDR3 coding sequence is TGTGCCTGGAGTGTTTCCGGTGCTGGGCAGTACTTC.

The chain couples TRBV12-3 or TRBV12-4 to TRBJ2-3; no definite D call. The CDR3 length is 16 residues. The ends were cut back, 3 bases at V and 2 bases at J, with 15 bases in the middle. CDR3 amino acids: CASSLVRSKPTDTQYF. CDR3 nucleotides: TGTGCCAGCAGTTTGGTGCGGTCCAAGCCCACAGATACGCAGTATTTT.

V and J are TRBV5-1 and TRBJ1-3; D ambiguous. The V and J ends lost 7 bases and 2 bases respectively, with 10 bases between them. This CDR3 is built from 13 residues. Germline V gene data show CDR1 as SGHRS and CDR2 as YFSETQ. This chain's CDR3 is CASSEYAGNTIYF. CDR3 DNA: TGCGCCAGCTCAGAATACGCTGGAAACACCATATATTTT.

This clonotype was seen a handful of times. J is TRBJ2-1 and V is TRBV5-1; D is perhaps TRBD1 (6 bases). CDR3 length: 18 amino acids. Germline CDR1 and CDR2: SGHRS and YFSETQ. V lost 4 bases and J lost 10, with 30 bases in between. CDR3 in DNA: TGCGCCAGCAGCGTGGATGGCCGGGAAGCAGGGGATTCTAAGGAGCAGTTCTTC. Translating it yields CASSVDGREAGDSKEQFF.

J is TRBJ2-7 and V is TRBV4-1, with TRBD1 matching 11 bases. This CDR3 comprises 16 residues. The J segment lost 2 bases and the V segment lost 6 bases, leaving 9 bases of the junction unmatched. CDR1 is MGHRA, CDR2 YSYEKL, per germline. The CDR3 nucleotides read TGCGCCAGCAGGGAAGAGCGGGGACAGGGGGCCTACGAGCAGTACTTC. Translating it yields CASREERGQGAYEQYF.

V usage is TRBV7-2 and J usage is TRBJ2-3; TRBD1 might be the D (6 bases). Germline values: CDR1 SGHTA, CDR2 FQGNSA. This CDR3 region has 14 residues. The V and J ends lost 5 bases and 0 bases respectively, with 9 bases between them. In nucleotides, the CDR3 is TGTGCCAGCAGCCAGGGACACAGCACAGATACGCAGTATTTT. Translation gives CASSQGHSTDTQYF.